The clone carrying this TCR beta chain was recorded once. Its antigen is still unknown. The sample originates from a study of PD-L1 blockade in urothelial cancer. Study details: Investigators checked blood 3 weeks (second dose) and 6 weeks after treatment start.

Notes on the study in general: Improved survival was predicted by pretreatment blood TCR clonality below the median. For durable-benefit patients, tumor-associated blood clones expanded more at 3 weeks.

Patients presented with locally advanced or metastatic urothelial carcinoma. Germline lookup yields CDR1 MNHEY and CDR2 SMNVEV (reference sequence). V lost 5 bases, J lost 4 bases, and 6 bases stayed unmatched. The CDR3 covers 14 residues. Only in-frame clones appear in the TCRdb table, and some are missing; sequencing was by immunoSEQ multiplex PCR. This table has some 77,000 clones, about 90% appearing once. The sequence was obtained from a woman in her seventies with urothelial cancer. The sequencing used PBMCs, collected around atezolizumab (anti-PD-L1) treatment. The gene calls are TRBV27 and TRBJ1-2, with 8 bases that match TRBD1. The CDR3 DNA reads as TGTGCCAGCAGTGCGGACAGGGTGGGCTATGGCTACACCTTC. Translating it yields CASSADRVGYGYTF.